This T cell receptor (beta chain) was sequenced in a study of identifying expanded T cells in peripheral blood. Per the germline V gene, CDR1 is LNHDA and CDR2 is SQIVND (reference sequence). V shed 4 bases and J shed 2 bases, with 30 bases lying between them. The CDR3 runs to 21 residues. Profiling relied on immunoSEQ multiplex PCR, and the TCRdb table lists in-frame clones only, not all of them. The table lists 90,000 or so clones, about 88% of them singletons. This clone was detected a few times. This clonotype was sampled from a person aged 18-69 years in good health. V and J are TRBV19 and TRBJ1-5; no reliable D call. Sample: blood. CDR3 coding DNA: TGTGCCAGTAGTAGGAGGACGGCGAGAGTTAACGATAGGATCGGCAATCAGCCCCAGCATTTT. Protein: CASSRRTARVNDRIGNQPQHF.